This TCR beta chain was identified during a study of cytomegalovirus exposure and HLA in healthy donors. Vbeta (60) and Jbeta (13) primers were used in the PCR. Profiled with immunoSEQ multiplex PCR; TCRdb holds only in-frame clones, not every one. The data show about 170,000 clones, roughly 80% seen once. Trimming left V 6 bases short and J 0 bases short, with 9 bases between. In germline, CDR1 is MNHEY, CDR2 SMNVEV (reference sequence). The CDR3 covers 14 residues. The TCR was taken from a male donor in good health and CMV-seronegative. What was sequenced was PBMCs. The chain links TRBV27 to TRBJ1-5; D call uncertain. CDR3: CASRPLSSNQPQHF. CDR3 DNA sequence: TGTGCCAGCAGACCACTGAGTAGCAATCAGCCCCAGCATTTT.